This TCR beta chain is from a study of T cell repertoires in cytomegalovirus infection. The overall study: Newly reported HLA-C-restricted and thoroughly characterized HLA-B-restricted CMV epitopes were employed. From public TCR beta signatures came an indication of both CMV infection and matching HLA type. The study, taken as a whole, reports: Dominant in the ex vivo response were TCR beta clonotypes restricted by HLA-C and specific for CMV.

This CDR3 has 16 amino acids. Germline CDR1 SGHDT, CDR2 YYEEEE. With 0 bases removed from V and 6 bases from J, the gap between germline ends came to 16 bases. TCRdb analysed the reads with MiXCR anew, one entry per CDR3 protein. The sample carries hundreds of thousands of distinct CDR3 sequences, 40% to 50% recorded once. A remark on this clonotype: Its antigen is still unknown.

This TCR was sampled from a human donor in good health (CMV status not recorded). Some clones in this sample may be carry-over from other donors' samples. Sequences were derived from cultured PBMCs, sampled from culture after CMV antigen stimulation. The chain has TRBV5-6 and TRBJ2-1; D gene uncertain. CDR3 sequence (DNA): TGTGCCAGCAGCTTGGGAATTGGGCTAGTTCTCAATGAGCAGTTCTTC. This translates into CASSLGIGLVLNEQFF.